Below are 20 T cell receptor beta chains sequenced from a single sample in a study of T cell responses to AZD1222 COVID-19 vaccine (dated by TCRdb to 2020 to 2023). What the time point label conveys for this sample: baseline before first vaccination. Interpreted using the paper, the treatment or condition label stands for: meningococcal conjugate vaccine given as trial control. The library was built by means of the immunoSEQ multiplex PCR assay. TCRdb holds this immuneACCESS table with in-frame rearrangements only. Some clones are missing; in checked studies, unresolved V genes explain under half, and the rest has no known cause. The sample includes nearly 90,000 clones, with 85% to 90% observed a single time. Jointly, the top ten make up 10% of the sample. The sequences come from peripheral blood, collected on day 0 of MenACWY control vaccination. The source of these receptors is an adult in good health.

The chain carries TRBV5-6 and TRBJ1-2; TRBD1 agrees at 7 bases. From germline, CDR1 is SGHDT and CDR2 YYEEEE. The CDR3 has 14 residues. Trimming took 2 bases from V and 3 from J; bases not matched to a gene: 4. The DNA for the CDR3 is TGTGCCAGCAGCTTAGAGACAGGGCACTATGGCTACACCTTC. Translated: CASSLETGHYGYTF.

This clone was observed once. This chain uses TRBV7-2 with TRBJ2-3; TRBD2 matches at 10 bases. The CDR3 sequence is 13 residues long. V trimming: 4 bases; J trimming: 8 bases; junction bases outside the gene matches: 3. Germline CDR1 is SGHTA and CDR2 is FQGNSA. CDR3 bases: TGTGCCAGCAGCTGGGGGACTAGCGCTACGCAGTATTTT. Its protein product is CASSWGTSATQYF.

The CDR3 region has the DNA TGCGCCAGCAGCATCGGGGACCCAAATCAGCCCCAGCATTTT. It codes for CASSIGDPNQPQHF. The chain combines TRBV5-1 with TRBJ1-5, with a tentative D call TRBD1 (5 bases). The V and J ends lost 4 bases and 4 bases respectively, with 12 bases between them. The length of the CDR3 is 14 residues. Per the germline V gene, CDR1 is SGHRS and CDR2 is YFSETQ.

This clone was seen just once. The chain combines TRBV9 with TRBJ2-5; 8 positions agree with TRBD1. This CDR3 has 15 residues. Looked up from germline, CDR1 is SGDLS and CDR2 is YYNGEE. V lost 4 bases and J lost 3; bases outside the gene matches: 8. In DNA form, the CDR3 reads TGTGCCAGCAGCCCCAGAACACAGGGGGAAGAGACCCAGTACTTC. Its translation is CASSPRTQGEETQYF.

This clone was observed a handful of times. V usage is TRBV28 and J usage is TRBJ2-5; 7 positions match TRBD1. The germline V gene encodes CDR1 MDHEN and CDR2 SYDVKM. This CDR3 has 15 residues. The ends lost 5 bases at V and 6 bases at J; junction bases unmatched: 12. The CDR3 sequence is CASSAQRQGWKTQYF. CDR3 bases: TGTGCCAGCAGTGCCCAAAGACAGGGCTGGAAGACCCAGTACTTC.

This chain connects TRBV12-5 to TRBJ1-1; 7 bases are a match to TRBD1. The J segment lost 4 bases and the V segment lost 0 bases, leaving 5 bases of the junction unmatched. Germline assignment: CDR1 LGHNT and CDR2 FRNRAP. The CDR3 runs 15 residues. DNA of the CDR3: TGTGCTAGTGGTTTGGTCGGACAGGAGGTCACTGAAGCTTTCTTT. This sequence encodes CASGLVGQEVTEAFF.

The genes are TRBV27 and TRBJ1-1, with D unresolved. CDR1 is MNHEY and CDR2 is SMNVEV in the germline V gene (reference sequence). The CDR3 sequence is 14 residues long. V was trimmed by 6 bases and J by 0 bases, leaving 11 bases between them. The CDR3 region has the DNA TGTGCCAGCAGCCAGACGGGGATGAACACTGAAGCTTTCTTT. Translating gives CASSQTGMNTEAFF.

This rearrangement joins TRBV12-3 or TRBV12-4 to TRBJ2-7; either TRBD1 or TRBD2 may supply D (6 bases each). The V gene lost 5 bases and the J gene lost 8 bases, with 16 bases spanning the gap. The CDR3 extends over 13 amino acids. For the CDR3, the DNA is TGTGCCAGCAGTCTCGCCGGGGGCGCGAAGCAGTACTTC. Residues: CASSLAGGAKQYF.

The chain uses TRBV2 and TRBJ1-5; D remains ambiguous. V dropped 6 bases and J dropped 3 bases, with 15 bases sitting between them. This CDR3 comprises 15 residues. Germline V gene data show CDR1 as SNHLY and CDR2 as FYNNEI. CDR3 nucleotides: TGTGCCAGCAGCGCCGCCGAGGGCATCAATCAGCCCCAGCATTTT. Protein product: CASSAAEGINQPQHF.

The V call is TRBV6-5, the J call TRBJ1-4; TRBD1 aligns across 7 bases. Germline V gene data show CDR1 as MNHEY and CDR2 as SVGAGI. This CDR3 spans 15 amino acids. The trim removed 6 bases at V and 8 bases at J, leaving 12 bases unmatched. The CDR3 DNA follows: TGTGCCAGCAGCCCGCGGGACAGAGGGATAGAAAAACTGTTTTTT. Translated, it gives CASSPRDRGIEKLFF.

This clone was counted a single time. This chain links TRBV12-5 with TRBJ1-1; 9 bases map to TRBD1. The CDR3 loop spans 12 amino acids. Germline V CDR1 and CDR2: LGHNT, FRNRAP. J was trimmed by 4 bases and V by 9 bases; bases with no gene match: 3. CDR3 coding DNA: TGTGCTAGCGGACAGGGGAGCACTGAAGCTTTCTTT. Translation gives CASGQGSTEAFF. The whole variable domain, remainder taken from reference TRBV12-5 and TRBJ1-1, is DARVTQTPRHKVTEMGQEVTMRCQPILGHNTVFWYRQTMMQGLELLAYFRNRAPLDDSGMPKDRFSAEMPDATLATLKIQPSEPRDSAVYFCASGQGSTEAFFGQGTRLTVV.

The CDR3: CASSLDRGQGNQPQHF. The CDR3, as DNA: TGTGCCAGCAGCTTAGACAGGGGGCAGGGGAATCAGCCCCAGCATTTT. The chain couples TRBV7-8 to TRBJ1-5; TRBD1 agrees at 9 bases. The J segment lost 4 bases and the V segment lost 1 base, leaving 5 bases of the junction unmatched. CDR3 length: 16 residues. Per the germline V gene, CDR1 is SGHVS and CDR2 is FQNEAQ.

The chain uses TRBV5-8 and TRBJ1-2; the D gene is possibly TRBD1 (6 bases). This CDR3 comprises 13 residues. CDR1 is SGHTS and CDR2 is YDEGEE in the germline V gene. The V gene lost 4 bases and the J gene lost 6 bases, with 13 bases spanning the gap. The CDR3 reads CASSPKRGHGYTF. DNA for the CDR3: TGTGCCAGCAGCCCCAAGCGGGGGCATGGCTACACCTTC. Using reference TRBV5-8 and TRBJ1-2 for the parts outside the CDR3, the full variable domain is EAGVTQSPTHLIKTRGQQATLRCSPISGHTSVYWYQQALGLGLQFLLWYDEGEERNRGNFPPRFSGRQFPNYSSELNVNALELEDSALYLCASSPKRGHGYTFGSGTRLTVV.

The chain uses TRBV3-1 (or the pseudogene TRBV3-2) and TRBJ2-2; maybe TRBD2 (5 bases). Trimming shortened V by 0 bases and J by 0 bases, and 8 bases separated the two germline ends. The CDR3 has 16 amino acids. The germline V gene has CDR1 LGHDT and CDR2 YNNKEL (reference sequence). The CDR3 sequence is CASSQDAGANTGELFF. Here the CDR3 DNA reads TGTGCCAGCAGCCAAGATGCCGGGGCGAACACCGGGGAGCTGTTTTTT.

V and J are TRBV19 and TRBJ2-7; 7 bases are shared with TRBD1. V dropped 4 bases and J dropped 7; count of bases not matched to a gene: 10. The germline gives CDR1 LNHDA, CDR2 SQIVND (reference sequence). This CDR3 region has 14 residues. The CDR3 DNA reads as TGTGCCAGTAGTACGACCGGGACAGCCGGAGAGCAGTACTTC. This sequence encodes CASSTTGTAGEQYF.

The chain is built from TRBV7-2 and TRBJ1-1; a possible D gene is TRBD1 (5 bases). This CDR3 region has 14 residues. V shed 4 bases and J shed 4 bases, with 13 bases lying between them. CDR1 and CDR2 (germline): SGHTA, FQGNSA. CDR3 nucleotide sequence: TGTGCCAGCAGCTCGGGTCGGAGGGGCACTGAAGCTTTCTTT. Amino acid sequence: CASSSGRRGTEAFF.

The CDR3 reads CASSQIVGDTEAFF. CDR3 nucleotide sequence: TGCGCCAGCAGCCAGATCGTGGGCGACACTGAAGCTTTCTTT. The chain is built from TRBV5-1 and TRBJ1-1; D is undetermined. The CDR3 is made up of 14 amino acids. Trimming took 4 bases from V and 3 from J, leaving 13 bases between them. CDR1 and CDR2 (germline): SGHRS, YFSETQ. The full variable domain, rest sourced from reference TRBV5-1 and TRBJ1-1, is KAGVTQTPRYLIKTRGQQVTLSCSPISGHRSVSWYQQTPGQGLQFLFEYFSETQRNKGNFPGRFSGRQFSNSRSEMNVSTLELGDSALYLCASSQIVGDTEAFFGQGTRLTVV.

The J gene is TRBJ1-1, the V gene TRBV19; TRBD1 agrees at 7 bases. Germline V CDR1 and CDR2: LNHDA, SQIVND (reference sequence). There are 14 residues in the CDR3. V shed 5 bases and J 5 bases; nucleotides not matched to a gene: 8. In DNA form, the CDR3 reads TGTGCCAGTAGTCGAACAGGGGCGGTGACTGAAGCTTTCTTT. As protein: CASSRTGAVTEAFF. The full variable domain, rest sourced from reference TRBV19 and TRBJ1-1, is DGGITQSPKYLFRKEGQNVTLSCEQNLNHDAMYWYRQDPGQGLRLIYYSQIVNDFQKGDIAEGYSVSREKKESFPLTVTSAQKNPTAFYLCASSRTGAVTEAFFGQGTRLTVV.

The rearrangement uses TRBV7-2 and TRBJ1-3, with a weak D call TRBD1 (5 bases). Trimming took off 5 bases at V and 1 base at J, with 15 bases between the two ends. The CDR3 length is 16 residues. Germline CDR1 and CDR2: SGHTA and FQGNSA. As DNA, the CDR3 is TGTGCCAGCAGCCTCGCTGCAGGGTTTTCTGGAAACACCATATATTTT. This translates into CASSLAAGFSGNTIYF.

The V call is TRBV19, the J call TRBJ1-2, with no clear D. Germline V gene data show CDR1 as LNHDA and CDR2 as SQIVND (reference sequence). This CDR3 has 12 amino acids. Trimming left V 5 bases short and J 7 bases short, with 11 bases between. The CDR3 loop reads CASSPRGAGYTF. As DNA, the CDR3 is TGTGCCAGTAGTCCCCGGGGTGCTGGCTACACCTTC. Combining the CDR3 with reference TRBV19 and TRBJ1-2 gives the whole variable domain DGGITQSPKYLFRKEGQNVTLSCEQNLNHDAMYWYRQDPGQGLRLIYYSQIVNDFQKGDIAEGYSVSREKKESFPLTVTSAQKNPTAFYLCASSPRGAGYTFGSGTRLTVV.